The TCR beta chain under discussion was sequenced for a study of CD8+ T cells in alopecia areata. TCR sequencing used cDNA made by reverse transcription of extracted RNA. Profiled with immunoSEQ multiplex PCR; TCRdb holds only in-frame clones, not every one. The data contain about 120,000 clones, more than 40% of them singletons. This clone appeared a few times. From PBMCs, CD4+ and CD8+ T cells were sorted. The J segment lost 2 bases and the V segment lost 3 bases, leaving 1 base of the junction unmatched. Per germline, CDR1 MNHEY and CDR2 SMNVEV (reference sequence). The CDR3 spans 14 residues. The specimen was CD8+ T cells sorted from blood, collected at week 0. This TCR was recovered from a human donor with alopecia areata. The rearrangement joins TRBV27 to TRBJ2-1; TRBD1 matches 7 bases. The DNA for the CDR3 is TGTGCCAGCAGTTTTCAGGGGGCCTACAATGAGCAGTTCTTC. This encodes CASSFQGAYNEQFF.